The 17 T cell receptor beta chains below come from one sample, sequenced in a study of cytomegalovirus exposure and HLA in healthy donors. PCR employed 60 Vbeta and 13 Jbeta primers. Using immunoSEQ multiplex PCR, the repertoire was profiled, and TCRdb retains in-frame clones only, with some absent. The data show over 150,000 clones, with around 79% seen just once and about 2.4% held by the top ten. The material sequenced was PBMCs. These receptors all stem from a woman in her thirties or forties in good health and CMV-seropositive.

This chain uses TRBV7-8 with TRBJ1-6, with D possibly TRBD1 on 5 matching bases. The CDR3 spans 15 residues. CDR1 SGHVS and CDR2 FQNEAQ come from the germline V gene. V lost 1 base, J lost 6 bases, and 10 bases lay in between. The CDR3 is CASSLEGIGNSPLHF. The CDR3 DNA reads TGTGCCAGCAGCTTAGAGGGGATTGGTAATTCACCCCTCCACTTT.

The rearrangement joins TRBV9 to TRBJ2-5, with a weak D call TRBD1 (6 bases). This CDR3 is built from 14 residues. In germline, CDR1 is SGDLS, CDR2 YYNGEE. Trimming removed 1 base at V and 2 bases at J, with 9 bases between. The CDR3 here is CASSVQGSQETQYF. The CDR3 coding sequence is TGTGCCAGCAGCGTACAGGGGTCACAAGAGACCCAGTACTTC.

The chain employs TRBV5-4 and TRBJ2-5; D may be TRBD1 (5 bases). The J call is uncertain, as TRBJ2-7 better fits the DNA end. The CDR3 covers 13 residues. CDR1 and CDR2 from the germline V gene are SGHNT and YYREEE (reference sequence). CDR3 sequence: CASSFHQGYEQYF. The CDR3 nucleotides are TGTGCCAGCAGCTTTCATCAGGGCTACGAGCAGTACTTC.

This clone was detected only a few times. The chain is built from TRBV4-3 and TRBJ2-1; 9 bases line up with TRBD2. The junction had 5 bases not matched to a gene; V was cut back by 0 bases and J by 8 bases. This CDR3 is 15 amino acids long. Germline loops: CDR1 LGHNA, CDR2 YSLEER. The CDR3 DNA follows: TGCGCCAGCAGCCAAGAAGGGACTAGCTCCGATGAGCAGTTCTTC. It is translated as CASSQEGTSSDEQFF.

This rearrangement joins TRBV19 to TRBJ1-5; 11 nucleotides line up with TRBD1. The V gene's germline CDR1 is LNHDA and CDR2 SQIVND (reference sequence). The CDR3 loop spans 15 amino acids. J lost 6 bases, V lost 7 bases, and 8 bases had no gene match. The CDR3 protein is CASTLGQGAGQPQHF. CDR3 nucleotides: TGTGCCAGTACCCTCGGACAGGGGGCGGGTCAGCCCCAGCATTTT.

The sample holds one count of this clone. The gene calls are TRBV11-3 and TRBJ2-7, with a tentative D call TRBD2 (7 bases). Germline V gene sequence: CDR1 SGHNT, CDR2 YENEEA. V was cut by 6 bases and J by 0 bases, with 15 bases left in between. This CDR3 has 15 amino acids. CDR3 protein: CASSGGGLSSYEQYF. The CDR3 region has the DNA TGTGCCAGCAGTGGGGGGGGCTTGAGCTCCTACGAGCAGTACTTC.

This clone was detected a few times. V gene TRBV7-9 combines with J gene TRBJ2-1; 11 positions agree with TRBD2. The CDR3 contains 17 residues. Unmatched junction bases numbered 10, after V lost 2 bases and J lost 7 bases. CDR1 SEHNR and CDR2 FQNEAQ come from the germline V gene (reference sequence). CDR3 DNA: TGTGCCAGCAGCTTAAGCTTAGCGGGGGGGCCTTCAAATGAGCAGTTCTTC. Protein: CASSLSLAGGPSNEQFF.

V usage is TRBV2 and J usage is TRBJ1-2; D unclear. V was pared by 3 bases and J by 8 bases, with 13 bases between. This CDR3 spans 13 amino acids. Germline V CDR1 and CDR2: SNHLY, FYNNEI. CDR3 sequence reads: CASSDTGSGGYTF. In DNA, the CDR3 is TGTGCCAGCAGTGATACGGGATCGGGCGGCTACACCTTC.

The rearrangement links TRBV18 to TRBJ2-7; 8 bases are shared with TRBD1. Germline trimming cut 2 bases from V and 6 bases from J; bases unmatched to any gene: 6. Germline CDR1 reads KGHSH; CDR2 reads LQKENI. This CDR3 region has 14 residues. The CDR3 nucleotides are TGTGCCAGCTCACCAGTGGACAGGGAAGGCGAGCAGTACTTC. It encodes CASSPVDREGEQYF.

The J gene is TRBJ2-2, the V gene TRBV4-3; TRBD2 aligns across 8 bases. V trimming: 0 bases; J trimming: 7 bases; junction bases outside the gene matches: 4. This CDR3 contains 15 residues. Per the germline V gene, CDR1 is LGHNA and CDR2 is YSLEER. This CDR3 reads CASSQERTSFGELFF. The CDR3 DNA reads as TGCGCCAGCAGCCAAGAGCGGACTAGCTTCGGGGAGCTGTTTTTT.

The chain joins TRBV29-1 to TRBJ1-5; 10 bases agree with TRBD1. Germline CDR1 is SQVTM and CDR2 is ANQGSEA. There are 15 residues in the CDR3. V was clipped by 4 bases and J by 4 bases; unmatched bases: 7. The CDR3 DNA follows: TGCAGCGTTGTGACAGGGGGCGAGCGGAATCAGCCCCAGCATTTT. This encodes CSVVTGGERNQPQHF.

This rearrangement joins TRBV11-3 to TRBJ2-1; no firm D call. CDR3 size: 16 residues. The V gene's germline CDR1 is SGHNT and CDR2 YENEEA. Trimming removed 7 bases from V and 4 bases from J, with 20 bases in between. The CDR3 nucleotides are TGTGCCAGCACTAAAGCAGCAGGTAGTAATTACAATGAGCAGTTCTTC. It encodes CASTKAAGSNYNEQFF. The complete variable domain, with remaining parts taken from reference TRBV11-3 and TRBJ2-1, reads EAGVVQSPRYKIIEKKQPVAFWCNPISGHNTLYWYLQNLGQGPELLIRYENEEAVDDSQLPKDRFSAERLKGVDSTLKIQPAELGDSAVYLCASTKAAGSNYNEQFFGPGTRLTVL.

The chain has TRBV11-3 and TRBJ2-7, with no clear D. Germline V gene lookup returns CDR1 SGHNT and CDR2 YENEEA. Trimming removed 1 base from V and 3 bases from J, with 7 bases in between. The CDR3 consists of 13 residues. The CDR3 DNA reads as TGTGCCAGCAGCTTAGCTCACGGCTACGAGCAGTACTTC. Protein: CASSLAHGYEQYF.

This clone showed up just once. V gene TRBV5-6 combines with J gene TRBJ2-1; TRBD1 matches 9 bases. The CDR3 runs to 16 residues. Germline lookup yields CDR1 SGHDT and CDR2 YYEEEE. Germline trimming cut 2 bases from V and 4 bases from J; bases unmatched to any gene: 7. The DNA of the CDR3 is TGTGCCAGCAGCTTAGTCGGGACAGGGAAATACAATGAGCAGTTCTTC. Its protein is CASSLVGTGKYNEQFF.

The chain has TRBV7-7 and TRBJ2-5; possible D gene TRBD1, 6 bases. Trimming took off 6 bases at V and 1 base at J, with 15 bases between the two ends. The CDR3 extends over 15 amino acids. Germline-derived CDR1 and CDR2 are SSHAT and FNYEAQ (reference sequence). The CDR3 nucleotides read TGTGCCAGCAGTTTACTCCAGGGGAGCCAAGAGACCCAGTACTTC. Translated, it gives CASSLLQGSQETQYF.

The sample holds one count of this clone. This CDR3 is CASSRQKTGNSPLHF. The CDR3 DNA reads TGTGCCAGCAGCCGCCAGAAGACAGGGAATTCACCCCTCCACTTT. The chain combines TRBV5-6 with TRBJ1-6, with 7 bases fitting TRBD1. The germline V gene has CDR1 SGHDT and CDR2 YYEEEE. The CDR3 runs 15 residues. With V trimmed by 4 bases and J by 7 bases, 8 bases remained unmatched.

This clone is a singleton in its sample. The V gene is TRBV4-3, the J gene TRBJ2-1, with 10 bases matching TRBD2. This CDR3 comprises 18 residues. Trimming at V came to 0 bases and at J to 0 bases, leaving 5 bases not matched to a gene. The germline CDR1 and CDR2 sequences are LGHNA and YSLEER. In DNA, the CDR3 is TGCGCCAGCAGCCAAGACCCTAGCGGGAGCCCCTCCTACAATGAGCAGTTCTTC. Translating it yields CASSQDPSGSPSYNEQFF.